This T cell receptor beta chain comes out of a study of Tregs in tolerant kidney transplant recipients. CD4+CD25+CD127- Tregs, CD4+CD25- non-Tregs, CD4 and CD8 cells were sorted. This clone was detected only a few times. CDR3 size: 16 residues. Trimming at V came to 3 bases and at J to 4 bases, leaving 9 bases not matched to a gene. Germline CDR1 reads SGHNT; CDR2 reads YENEEA. Using immunoSEQ multiplex PCR, the repertoire was profiled, and TCRdb retains in-frame clones only, with some absent. Among under 20,000 clones listed, roughly 80% were seen once. The sample consisted of Tregs from blood. This sequence originates from a human donor in good health. The J gene is TRBJ2-5, the V gene TRBV11-3, with 9 nucleotides matching TRBD2. CDR3 bases: TGTGCCAGCAGCTTCTGGGGTAGCGGGAGCTCAGAGACCCAGTACTTC. It translates to CASSFWGSGSSETQYF. Drawing the rest from reference TRBV11-3 and TRBJ2-5, the complete variable domain is EAGVVQSPRYKIIEKKQPVAFWCNPISGHNTLYWYLQNLGQGPELLIRYENEEAVDDSQLPKDRFSAERLKGVDSTLKIQPAELGDSAVYLCASSFWGSGSSETQYFGPGTRLLVL.